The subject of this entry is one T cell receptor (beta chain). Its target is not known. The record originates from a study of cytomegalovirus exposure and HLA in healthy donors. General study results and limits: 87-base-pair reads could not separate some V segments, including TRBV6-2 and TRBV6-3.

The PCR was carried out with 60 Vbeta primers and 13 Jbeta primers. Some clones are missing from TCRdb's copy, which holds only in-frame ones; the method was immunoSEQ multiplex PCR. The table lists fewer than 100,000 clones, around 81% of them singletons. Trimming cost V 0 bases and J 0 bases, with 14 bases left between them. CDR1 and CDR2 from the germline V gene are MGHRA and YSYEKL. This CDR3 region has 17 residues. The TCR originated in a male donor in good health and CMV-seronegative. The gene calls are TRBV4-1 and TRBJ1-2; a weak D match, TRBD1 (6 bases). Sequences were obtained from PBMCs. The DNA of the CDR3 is TGCGCCAGCAGCCAAGATCCACAGGGCCAAGCTAACTATGGCTACACCTTC. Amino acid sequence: CASSQDPQGQANYGYTF.